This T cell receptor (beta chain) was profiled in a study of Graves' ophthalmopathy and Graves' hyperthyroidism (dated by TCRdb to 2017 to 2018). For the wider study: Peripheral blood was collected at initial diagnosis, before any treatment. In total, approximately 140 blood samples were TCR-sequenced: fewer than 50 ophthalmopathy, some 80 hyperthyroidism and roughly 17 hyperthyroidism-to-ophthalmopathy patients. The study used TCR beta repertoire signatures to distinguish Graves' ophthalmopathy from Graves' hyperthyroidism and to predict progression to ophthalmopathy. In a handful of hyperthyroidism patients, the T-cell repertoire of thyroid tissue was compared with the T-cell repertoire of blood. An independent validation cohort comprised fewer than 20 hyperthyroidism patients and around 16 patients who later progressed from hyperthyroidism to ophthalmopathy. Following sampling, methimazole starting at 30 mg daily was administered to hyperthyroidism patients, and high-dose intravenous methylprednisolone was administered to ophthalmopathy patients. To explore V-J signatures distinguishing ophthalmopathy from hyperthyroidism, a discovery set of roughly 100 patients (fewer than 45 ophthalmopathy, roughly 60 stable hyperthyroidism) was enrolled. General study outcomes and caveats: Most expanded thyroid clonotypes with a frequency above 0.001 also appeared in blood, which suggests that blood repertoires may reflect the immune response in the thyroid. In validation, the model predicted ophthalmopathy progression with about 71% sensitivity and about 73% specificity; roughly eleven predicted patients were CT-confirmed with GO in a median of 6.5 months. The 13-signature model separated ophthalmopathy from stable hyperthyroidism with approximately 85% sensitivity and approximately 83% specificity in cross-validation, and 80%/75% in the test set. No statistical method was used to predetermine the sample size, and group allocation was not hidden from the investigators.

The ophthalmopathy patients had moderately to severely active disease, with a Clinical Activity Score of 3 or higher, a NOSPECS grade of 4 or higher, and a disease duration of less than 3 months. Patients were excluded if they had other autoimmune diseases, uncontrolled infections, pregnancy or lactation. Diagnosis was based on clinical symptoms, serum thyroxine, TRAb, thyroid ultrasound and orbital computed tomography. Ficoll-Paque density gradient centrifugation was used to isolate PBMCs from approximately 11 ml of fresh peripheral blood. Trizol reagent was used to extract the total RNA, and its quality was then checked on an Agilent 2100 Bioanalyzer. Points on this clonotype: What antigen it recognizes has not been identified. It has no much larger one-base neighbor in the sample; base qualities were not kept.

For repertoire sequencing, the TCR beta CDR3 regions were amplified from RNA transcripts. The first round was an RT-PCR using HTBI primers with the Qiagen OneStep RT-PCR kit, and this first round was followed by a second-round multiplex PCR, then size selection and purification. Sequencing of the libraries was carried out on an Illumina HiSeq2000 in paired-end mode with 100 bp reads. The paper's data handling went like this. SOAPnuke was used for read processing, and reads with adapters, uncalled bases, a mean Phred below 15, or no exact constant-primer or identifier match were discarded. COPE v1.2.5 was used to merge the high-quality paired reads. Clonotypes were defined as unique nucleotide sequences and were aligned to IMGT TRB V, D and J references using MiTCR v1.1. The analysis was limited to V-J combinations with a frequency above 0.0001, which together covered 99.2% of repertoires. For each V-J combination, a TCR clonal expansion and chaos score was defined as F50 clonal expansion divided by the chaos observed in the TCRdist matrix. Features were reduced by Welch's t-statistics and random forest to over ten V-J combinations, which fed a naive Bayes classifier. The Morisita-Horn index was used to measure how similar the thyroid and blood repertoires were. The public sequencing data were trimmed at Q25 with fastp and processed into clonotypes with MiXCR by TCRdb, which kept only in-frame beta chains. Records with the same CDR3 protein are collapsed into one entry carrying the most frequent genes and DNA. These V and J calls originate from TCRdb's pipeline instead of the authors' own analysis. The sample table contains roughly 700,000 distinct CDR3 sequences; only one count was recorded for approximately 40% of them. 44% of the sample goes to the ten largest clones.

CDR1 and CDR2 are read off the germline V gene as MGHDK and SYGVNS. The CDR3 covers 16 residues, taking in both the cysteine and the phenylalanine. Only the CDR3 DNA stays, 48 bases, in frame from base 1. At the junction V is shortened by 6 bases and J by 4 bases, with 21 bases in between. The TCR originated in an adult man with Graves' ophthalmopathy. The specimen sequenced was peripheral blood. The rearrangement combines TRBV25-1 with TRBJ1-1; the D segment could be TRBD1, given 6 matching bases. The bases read TGTGCCAGCAGCCAAGGGGTTTGGGGGCTGGGCACTGAAGCTTTCTTT. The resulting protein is CASSQGVWGLGTEAFF.